This T cell receptor (beta chain) was recovered during a study of blood T cell repertoires in COVID-19 (dated by TCRdb to between 2020 and 2021). Background on the whole study: The collaborator samples originated in the United States, Italy and Spain and spanned the acute and convalescent phases of COVID-19. The material from the prospective study consisted of cDNA or gDNA derived from T cells, B-cell-depleted T cells, or PBMCs. The dataset comprised deeply sampled blood TCRbeta repertoires from subjects exposed to, actively infected with, or recovered from COVID-19. The repertoires were released in a freely available public database intended as a resource for research on the immune response to SARS-CoV-2. The samples were drawn from two sources: the first 160 participants of the ongoing ImmuneRACE study, and over 1,000 subjects contributed by 6 global collaborators. Nearly every sample came with metadata listing a de-identified subject ID, COVID-19 status, age in years and sex. Where available, HLA class I and class II types were obtained from metadata supplied by the sample provider rather than from assay-based typing.

TCRbeta CDR3 regions were amplified from genomic DNA by means of the immunoSEQ Assay, a bias-controlled multiplex PCR. Per the source publication's procedure: Nucleated cell counts per sample were estimated from amplification of reference gene primers within the assay. To quantify the absolute abundance of each unique TCRbeta CDR3 rearrangement, sequence reads were collapsed and filtered. For each sample, productive Simpson clonality was calculated as the square root of Simpson's diversity index over productive rearrangements. TCRdb holds this immuneACCESS table with in-frame rearrangements only. Some clones are missing; in checked studies, unresolved V genes explain under half, and the rest has no known cause. V and J calls and clone size are those listed in that table; D and trimming were worked out from the DNA. For this sample the table gives nearly 350,000 clones, of which about 93% were detected only once. The ten largest clones take up roughly 3.4% of the sample.

A note on this clone: Its antigen has not been determined. No clone much larger than this one lies a single base away; base qualities are absent.

A second Seattle source provided samples from volunteer blood donors who had recovered from COVID-19. Each collaborating institution followed its own protocols to collect whole blood in K2EDTA tubes. For TCRbeta analysis, collaborators shipped samples as frozen whole blood, isolated PBMCs, or DNA extracted from either of those sample types. The paper as a whole reports these results and caveats: The amount of clinical and demographic metadata varied by source and participant and was provided uncurated.

The V end loses 9 bases and the J end loses 4 bases, and a stretch of 18 bases separates them. Measured from the cysteine to the phenylalanine, the CDR3 is 14 residues long. Here the CDR3 DNA is all that survives: 42 bases in frame from base 1. As encoded in the germline V gene, CDR1 is SGHRS while CDR2 is YFSETQ. The V gene is TRBV5-1 and the J gene is TRBJ2-3, and TRBD2 may be the D gene, going by 5 matching bases. Sequences were obtained from peripheral blood. The sequence came from a woman aged 18-30 years who had recovered from COVID-19. The CDR3 amino acid sequence is: CATSVVAGADTQYF. The DNA sequence is TGCGCCACCTCGGTGGTAGCCGGGGCAGATACGCAGTATTTT.